Presented here are 14 T cell receptor beta chains from one specimen sequenced in a study of blood T cells in healthy people across ages. Together with a sample-barcoded 5' primer, a J-beta primer mix was included in a second PCR lasting about 6 to 12 cycles. TCRdb re-called the 5' RACE reads through MiXCR, storing one row per CDR3 protein. The top ten hold approximately 15% of the sample, which has approximately 680,000 distinct CDR3 sequences, about a third seen once. The source material was blood. These receptors were taken from a woman of 80 years or more in good health.

The chain is built from TRBV27 and TRBJ2-2; 9 bases match TRBD1. The CDR3 sequence is 17 residues long. V lost 5 bases to trimming and J lost 6 bases; unmatched junction nucleotides: 13. Germline V gene lookup returns CDR1 MNHEY and CDR2 SMNVEV (reference sequence). The CDR3: CASSPFRDRVRPGELFF. CDR3 coding DNA: TGTGCCAGCAGTCCGTTCCGGGACAGGGTACGTCCCGGGGAGCTGTTTTTT.

In its sample, this clonotype was seen many times. J is TRBJ2-7 and V is TRBV20-1, with TRBD2 identical over 8 bases. With V trimmed by 6 bases and J by 5 bases, 9 bases remained unmatched. Germline V gene data show CDR1 as DFQATT and CDR2 as SNEGSKA (reference sequence). The CDR3 contains 13 residues. The CDR3 is CSAIAGSIDEQYF. CDR3 DNA: TGCAGTGCAATAGCGGGATCGATCGACGAGCAGTACTTC.

This clonotype showed up many times. This chain joins TRBV4-1 and TRBJ2-5, with D possibly being TRBD1 (5 bases). V was shortened by 2 bases and J by 5 bases, with 18 bases between the two germline ends. Looked up from germline, CDR1 is MGHRA and CDR2 is YSYEKL. The CDR3 spans 16 residues. CDR3 loop: CASSQTPGLGVETQYF. The CDR3 nucleotides are TGCGCCAGCAGCCAAACCCCTGGGCTAGGGGTCGAGACCCAGTACTTC.

The chain recombines TRBV7-3 with TRBJ2-2; no firm D call. Per the germline V gene, CDR1 is SGHTA and CDR2 is FQGTGA. The V end was cut by 3 bases, the J end by 7 bases, with 9 bases between. CDR3 length: 13 amino acids. The CDR3 region is CASSLTVHGELFF. The CDR3 DNA follows: TGTGCCAGCAGCTTGACCGTCCACGGGGAGCTGTTTTTT.

Concerning this clonotype: Sequence at one end of the junction differs from germline and may be a read error. The genes are TRBV11-1 and TRBJ2-1; D possibly matches TRBD1 or TRBD2 (6 bases each). CDR3 length equals 14 residues. Germline assignment: CDR1 SGHAT and CDR2 FQDESV (reference sequence). The DNA of the CDR3 is TGTGCCAGCAGCTCGAGCAGGGGAGGTAGTAAGCAGGTCTTC. The encoded protein is CASSSSRGGSKQVF.

This clonotype was detected ten times or more. The chain has TRBV7-9 and TRBJ2-7, with a tentative D call TRBD1 (6 bases). The CDR3 covers 15 residues. V shed 5 bases and J shed 2 bases, with 16 bases lying between them. CDR1 and CDR2 (germline): SEHNR, FQNEAQ (reference sequence). As DNA, the CDR3 is TGTGCCAGCAGCCCACTTCAGGGGTTAGCCTACGAGCAGTACTTC. This codes for CASSPLQGLAYEQYF. Filled out from reference TRBV7-9 and TRBJ2-7, the complete variable domain reads DTGVSQNPRHKITKRGQNVTFRCDPISEHNRLYWYRQTLGQGPEFLTYFQNEAQLEKSRLLSDRFSAERPKGSFSTLEIQRTEQGDSAMYLCASSPLQGLAYEQYFGPGTRLTVT.

This clonotype was detected a few times. The chain uses TRBV7-9 and TRBJ1-1; D might be TRBD1 (5 bases). The germline CDR1 and CDR2 sequences are SEHNR and FQNEAQ (reference sequence). V lost 4 bases, J lost 0 bases, and 15 bases lay in between. This CDR3 region has 16 residues. This chain's CDR3 is CASSYGGSSVNTEAFF. CDR3 nucleotide sequence: TGTGCCAGCAGCTACGGGGGGTCTTCCGTGAACACTGAAGCTTTCTTT.

There are many counts of this clonotype. The chain employs TRBV9 and TRBJ2-6; 8 nucleotides line up with TRBD2. V lost 4 bases to trimming and J lost 0 bases; unmatched junction nucleotides: 6. Per the germline V gene, CDR1 is SGDLS and CDR2 is YYNGEE. This CDR3 region has 17 residues. In DNA form, the CDR3 reads TGTGCCAGCAGCTCAAGCGGGGGACCCTCTGGGGCCAACGTCCTGACTTTC. Amino acids: CASSSSGGPSGANVLTF. Full variable domain (outside the CDR3, taken from reference TRBV9 and TRBJ2-6): DSGVTQTPKHLITATGQRVTLRCSPRSGDLSVYWYQQSLDQGLQFLIQYYNGEERAKGNILERFSAQQFPDLHSELNLSSLELGDSALYFCASSSSGGPSGANVLTFGAGSRLTVL.

This chain joins TRBV5-1 and TRBJ2-5; 9 bases agree with TRBD2. The V gene's germline CDR1 is SGHRS and CDR2 YFSETQ. After removal of 2 bases from V and 5 bases from J, the junction contained 13 bases not matched to a gene. The CDR3 covers 17 residues. CDR3 loop: CASSLPGLASSRETQYF. CDR3 in DNA: TGCGCCAGCAGCTTACCGGGACTAGCATCGAGTCGGGAGACCCAGTACTTC.

This clonotype showed up many times. The gene calls are TRBV6-2 or TRBV6-3 and TRBJ2-5; D is uncertain. Trimming shortened V by 7 bases and J by 2 bases, and 14 bases separated the two germline ends. Germline assignment: CDR1 MNHEY and CDR2 SVGEGT. The CDR3 is 14 amino acids. The CDR3 region is CASNFLTLQETQYF. The DNA of the CDR3 is TGTGCCAGCAACTTTCTGACTTTACAAGAGACCCAGTACTTC.

The genes are TRBV20-1 and TRBJ2-4; 7 bases match TRBD2. The DNA end favors TRBJ2-7, so the J call may be wrong. The CDR3 sequence is 16 residues long. Germline values: CDR1 DFQATT, CDR2 SNEGSKA (reference sequence). The CDR3 sequence: CSARGLVGGLPAEQYF. The CDR3 nucleotides are TGCAGTGCTAGAGGACTCGTGGGAGGGCTCCCCGCCGAGCAGTACTTC.

Details on this clonotype: A much larger clone sits a single nucleotide away, making a read error possible. The chain couples TRBV5-6 to TRBJ1-5, with 12 positions matching TRBD1. CDR3 length equals 16 residues. CDR1 and CDR2 from the germline V gene are SGHDT and YYEEEE. The CDR3 DNA reads as TGTGCCAGCAGCTACACGGGGACAGGGGGCAATCAGCCCAAGCATTTT. It yields the protein CASSYTGTGGNQPKHF. The full variable domain, rest sourced from reference TRBV5-6 and TRBJ1-5, is DAGVTQSPTHLIKTRGQQVTLRCSPKSGHDTVSWYQQALGQGPQFIFQYYEEEERQRGNFPDRFSGHQFPNYSSELNVNALLLGDSALYLCASSYTGTGGNQPKHFGDGTRLSIL.

This clonotype was observed many times. The gene calls are TRBV6-6 and TRBJ2-7; either TRBD1 or TRBD2 may fit D (6 bases each). Germline V gene lookup returns CDR1 MNHNY and CDR2 SVGAGI (reference sequence). V lost 8 bases, J lost 3 bases, and 17 bases lay in between. The CDR3 has 14 residues. CDR3 bases: TGTGCCAGCCGCCGACCCGGGGGCCTCTACGAGCAGTACTTC. Its translation: CASRRPGGLYEQYF.

This clonotype has only a few counts. This sequence may be a read error, since a much larger clone differs from it by one base. The chain combines TRBV12-3 or TRBV12-4 with TRBJ2-5; 8 bases match TRBD2. Trimming cost V 4 bases and J 11 bases; bases outside gene matches: 12. This CDR3 is 14 amino acids long. The CDR3: CASSSSRGGNEQYF. The CDR3 nucleotides are TGTGCCAGCAGTTCAAGCCGGGGGGGGAATGAGCAGTACTTC.